This note documents a single T cell receptor beta chain sequence. This record comes from a study of blood T cell repertoires in COVID-19. Whole-study context: Italy, Spain and the United States were the sources of the convalescent and acute COVID-19 samples. In each case, the material was cDNA or gDNA derived from T cells, B-cell-depleted T cells, or PBMCs.

Original analysis: Amplifying reference gene primers gave estimates of nucleated cell counts. Clones were read by immunoSEQ multiplex PCR, and TCRdb kept only the in-frame ones, dropping some. Clonal size and the V and J genes are those of that table, whereas D and trimming came from the DNA. The repertoire consists of 200,000 to 250,000 clones, with around four fifths occurring once and the leading ten covering roughly 5.5%. The CDR3 has 15 amino acids. Between the trimmed V and J ends, which lost 2 bases and 0 bases, there was a span of 11 bases. Seattle patients were enrolled during active infection and followed longitudinally.

Sequencing used peripheral blood. The V and J genes are TRBV5-3 and TRBJ1-2; no reliable D call. TRBV5-3 is given ORF status, its function remaining uncertain. The sequence derives from an older woman with COVID-19, enrolled during active disease. DNA of the CDR3: TGTGCCAGAAGCTTTTGGGCTTCGTCTAACTATGGCTACACCTTC. This translates into CARSFWASSNYGYTF.